Listed below are T cell receptor beta chains from one sample, sequenced in a study of shared clonotypes between healthy human individuals. Measured with immunoSEQ multiplex PCR; TCRdb has only the in-frame clones, and not every one. The profile shows roughly 600,000 clones, roughly 98% of them singletons. The sequencing input was naive CD8+ T cells sorted from blood. The receptor source for this set is a man aged 25 to 40 in good health. Both conserved end residues are part of each CDR3. A D gene is named only where the DNA matches it firmly. Size is stated for part of the rows, as once, few or many counts, or as a class when the clone is expanded.

j_call,clone_size,d_call,v_call,cdr3_aa,cdr3_nt
TRBJ1-2,-,-,TRBV11-2,CASSSYNYGYTF,TGTGCCAGCAGCTCGTATAACTATGGCTACACCTTC
TRBJ2-1,-,-,TRBV9,CASSVEPGGRYIPNNEQFF,TGTGCCAGCAGCGTAGAGCCCGGCGGTCGTTATATTCCCAACAATGAGCAGTTCTTC
TRBJ2-1,-,-,TRBV27,CASSSYSGEQFF,TGTGCCAGCAGTTCTTATAGCGGAGAGCAGTTCTTC
TRBJ2-2,-,-,TRBV7-9,CASSSLALANTGELFF,TGTGCCAGCAGCTCGCTAGCACTGGCGAACACCGGGGAGCTGTTTTTT
TRBJ1-4,-,-,TRBV27,CASSFSGYSEKLFF,TGTGCCAGCAGTTTTTCGGGGTATAGTGAAAAACTGTTTTTT
TRBJ2-1,-,TRBD1,TRBV5-4,CASSLTGTGASEQFF,TGTGCCAGCAGCCTGACCGGGACAGGGGCTAGTGAGCAGTTCTTC
TRBJ2-1,once,-,TRBV2,CASRGTYNEQFF,TGTGCCAGCAGGGGGACGTACAATGAGCAGTTCTTC
TRBJ2-2,-,TRBD1,TRBV20-1,CSFDRAGELFF,TGCAGTTTTGACAGGGCGGGGGAGCTGTTTTTT
TRBJ2-5,-,-,TRBV5-1,CASSPEAGLKTQYF,TGCGCCAGCAGCCCTGAGGCAGGACTAAAGACCCAGTACTTC
TRBJ2-7,-,TRBD1,TRBV29-1,CSVAPGTGVGEQYF,TGCAGCGTTGCCCCAGGGACAGGGGTGGGCGAGCAGTACTTC
TRBJ2-5,-,TRBD2,TRBV28,CASTWGLAGGSETQYF,TGTGCCAGCACTTGGGGACTAGCGGGAGGAAGCGAGACCCAGTACTTC
TRBJ2-7,-,-,TRBV23-1,CASGKKGGAEQYF,TGCGCCAGCGGTAAAAAGGGGGGAGCCGAGCAGTACTTC
TRBJ2-7,-,-,TRBV2,CASDGTALQYEQYF,TGTGCCAGTGATGGGACGGCTCTACAGTACGAGCAGTACTTC
TRBJ2-3,-,TRBD2,TRBV29-1,CSVPTWGRVTDTQYF,TGCAGCGTCCCTACTTGGGGGAGGGTTACAGATACGCAGTATTTT
TRBJ1-2,-,-,TRBV19,CASSIERQILGYGYTF,TGTGCCAGTAGTATAGAGAGACAGATCCTGGGCTATGGCTACACCTTC
TRBJ2-7,-,TRBD2,TRBV4-3,CASSQEREWGYEQYF,TGCGCCAGCAGCCAAGAGCGGGAGTGGGGATACGAGCAGTACTTC